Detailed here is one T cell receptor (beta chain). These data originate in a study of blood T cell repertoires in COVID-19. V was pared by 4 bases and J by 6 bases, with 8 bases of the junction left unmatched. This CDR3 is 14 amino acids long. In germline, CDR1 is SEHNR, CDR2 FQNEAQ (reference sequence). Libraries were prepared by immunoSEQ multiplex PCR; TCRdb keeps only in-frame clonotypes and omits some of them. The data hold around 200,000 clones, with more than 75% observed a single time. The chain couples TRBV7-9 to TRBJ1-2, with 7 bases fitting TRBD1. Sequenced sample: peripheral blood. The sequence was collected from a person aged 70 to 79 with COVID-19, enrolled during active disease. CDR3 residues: CASSSNDRAHGYTF. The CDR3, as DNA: TGTGCCAGCAGCTCCAACGACAGGGCCCATGGCTACACCTTC.